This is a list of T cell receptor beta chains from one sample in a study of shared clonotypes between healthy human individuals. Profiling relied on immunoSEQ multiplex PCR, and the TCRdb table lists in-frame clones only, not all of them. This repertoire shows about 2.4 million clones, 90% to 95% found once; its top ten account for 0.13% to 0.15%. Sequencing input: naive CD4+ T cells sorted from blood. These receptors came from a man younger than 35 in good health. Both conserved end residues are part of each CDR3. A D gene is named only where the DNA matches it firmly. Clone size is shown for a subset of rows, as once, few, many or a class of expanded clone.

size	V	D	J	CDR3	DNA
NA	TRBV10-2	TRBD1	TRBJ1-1	CASSETGGWRITEAFF	TGCGCCAGCAGTGAGACAGGGGGCTGGCGTATCACTGAAGCTTTCTTT
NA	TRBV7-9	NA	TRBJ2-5	CASSFAGVVETQYF	TGTGCCAGCAGCTTCGCAGGGGTTGTAGAGACCCAGTACTTC
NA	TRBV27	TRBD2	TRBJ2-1	CASSPLAGSYNEQFF	TGTGCCAGCAGTCCACTAGCGGGGTCCTACAATGAGCAGTTCTTC
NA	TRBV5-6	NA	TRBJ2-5	CASSLFWRGREETQYF	TGTGCCAGCAGCTTGTTTTGGAGGGGGAGGGAAGAGACCCAGTACTTC
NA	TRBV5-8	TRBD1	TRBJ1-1	CASSLIQGTTEAFF	TGTGCCAGCAGCTTGATACAGGGGACCACTGAAGCTTTCTTT
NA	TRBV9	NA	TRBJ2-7	CASSVANGGSYEQYF	TGTGCCAGCAGCGTAGCAAACGGGGGATCCTACGAGCAGTACTTC
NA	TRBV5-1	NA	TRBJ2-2	CASRTTSNTGELFF	TGCGCCAGCCGAACGACAAGTAACACCGGGGAGCTGTTTTTT
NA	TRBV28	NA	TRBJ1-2	CASSLGTVYGYTF	TGTGCCAGCAGTTTGGGAACGGTCTATGGCTACACCTTC
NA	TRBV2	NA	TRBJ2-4	CASSDESGGVGIQYF	TGTGCCAGCAGTGATGAAAGTGGGGGTGTTGGCATTCAGTACTTC
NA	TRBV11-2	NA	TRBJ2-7	CASSLETGYEQYF	TGTGCCAGCAGCTTAGAGACAGGCTACGAGCAGTACTTC
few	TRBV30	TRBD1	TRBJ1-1	CAWSGTGNTEAFF	TGTGCCTGGAGTGGGACAGGGAACACTGAAGCTTTCTTT
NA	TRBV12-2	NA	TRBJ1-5	CASRSKVWPQHF	TGTGCAAGTCGCTCGAAGGTGTGGCCCCAGCATTTT
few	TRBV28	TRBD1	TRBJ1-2	CASSDQTGLPYGYTF	TGTGCCAGCAGTGATCAGACAGGGCTCCCTTATGGCTACACCTTC
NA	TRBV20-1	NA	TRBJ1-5	CSASLDQPQHF	TGCAGTGCTAGTCTCGATCAGCCCCAGCATTTT
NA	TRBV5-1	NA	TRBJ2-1	CASSLVRNSYNEQFF	TGCGCCAGCAGCTTGGTTCGGAACTCCTACAATGAGCAGTTCTTC
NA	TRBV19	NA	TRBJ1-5	CASSNRENQPQHF	TGTGCCAGTAGTAACAGGGAAAATCAGCCCCAGCATTTT
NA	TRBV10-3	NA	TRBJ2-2	CAISGATSRGGTGELFF	TGTGCCATCAGTGGTGCGACTAGCAGGGGTGGGACCGGGGAGCTGTTTTTT
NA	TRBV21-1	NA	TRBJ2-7	CASMDTSAVFEEGFCSYEQYF	TGTGCCAGCATGGACACTTCCGCGGTTTTTGAGGAGGGATTTTGCTCCTACGAGCAGTACTTC
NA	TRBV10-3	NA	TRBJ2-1	CAISGGSYNEQFF	TGTGCCATCAGTGGGGGATCCTACAATGAGCAGTTCTTC
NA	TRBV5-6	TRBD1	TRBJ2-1	CASSRDRGNEQFF	TGTGCCAGCAGCCGGGACAGGGGCAATGAGCAGTTCTTC
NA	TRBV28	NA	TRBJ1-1	CASSLIDSYTEAFF	TGTGCCAGCAGTTTAATCGATTCTTACACTGAAGCTTTCTTT
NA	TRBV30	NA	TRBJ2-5	CAWSVQGTYQETQYF	TGTGCCTGGAGTGTACAGGGCACGTACCAAGAGACCCAGTACTTC
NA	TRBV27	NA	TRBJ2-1	CASSSYEGVIEDSEQFF	TGTGCCAGCAGCTCGTATGAAGGGGTGATAGAAGATAGTGAGCAGTTCTTC
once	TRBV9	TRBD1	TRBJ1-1	CASSNGQGLNTEAFF	TGTGCCAGCAGCAACGGACAGGGCCTGAACACTGAAGCTTTCTTT
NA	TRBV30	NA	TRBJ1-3	CAWEALRSGNTIYF	TGTGCCTGGGAGGCCCTTCGCTCTGGAAACACCATATATTTT
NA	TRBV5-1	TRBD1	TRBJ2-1	CASSFRTGGSYNEQFF	TGCGCCAGCAGCTTCCGGACAGGGGGCTCCTACAATGAGCAGTTCTTC
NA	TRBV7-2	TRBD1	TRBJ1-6	CASSPRDRDNSPLHF	TGTGCCAGCAGCCCAAGGGACAGGGATAATTCACCCCTCCACTTT
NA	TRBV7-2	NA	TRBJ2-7	CASSLSPRGFPYEQYF	TGTGCCAGCAGCTTATCCCCTAGGGGTTTTCCCTACGAGCAGTACTTC
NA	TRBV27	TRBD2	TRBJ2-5	CATAFGLAGGVETQYF	TGTGCCACCGCCTTCGGACTAGCGGGAGGAGTGGAGACCCAGTACTTC
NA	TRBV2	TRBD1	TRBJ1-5	CASTSGGQSNQPQHF	TGTGCCAGCACGAGTGGGGGACAGAGCAATCAGCCCCAGCATTTT
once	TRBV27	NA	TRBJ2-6	CASSLRTYGSGANVLTF	TGTGCCAGCAGTTTGAGGACCTACGGCTCTGGGGCCAACGTCCTGACTTTC
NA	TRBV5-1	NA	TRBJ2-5	CASSSGGLQETQYF	TGCGCCAGCAGCTCCGGGGGCCTCCAAGAGACCCAGTACTTC
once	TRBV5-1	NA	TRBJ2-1	CASSGEGTGVYNEQFF	TGCGCCAGCAGCGGGGAGGGGACAGGAGTCTACAATGAGCAGTTCTTC
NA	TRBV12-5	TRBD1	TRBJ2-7	CASGGSGTGGKQYF	TGTGCTAGTGGTGGATCCGGGACAGGGGGAAAGCAGTACTTC
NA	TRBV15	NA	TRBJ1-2	CATSRDPVSANYGYTF	TGTGCCACCAGCAGAGACCCGGTCTCAGCTAACTATGGCTACACCTTC
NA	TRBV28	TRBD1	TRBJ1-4	CASSLFRGQGGENEKLFF	TGTGCCAGCAGTCTTTTTCGCGGACAGGGGGGGGAAAACGAAAAACTGTTTTTT
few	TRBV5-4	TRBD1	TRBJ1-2	CASSPGQGIYGYTF	TGTGCCAGCAGCCCGGGACAGGGGATCTATGGCTACACCTTC
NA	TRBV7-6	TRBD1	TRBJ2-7	CASSLGTGTGTYEQYF	TGTGCCAGCAGCTTAGGGACCGGGACAGGGACCTACGAGCAGTACTTC
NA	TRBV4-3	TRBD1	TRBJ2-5	CASSQEPGQGQETQYF	TGCGCCAGCAGCCAAGAACCGGGACAGGGGCAAGAGACCCAGTACTTC
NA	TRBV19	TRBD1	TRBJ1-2	CASSSGTANLNYGYTF	TGTGCCAGTAGTTCCGGGACAGCCAATTTAAACTATGGCTACACCTTC
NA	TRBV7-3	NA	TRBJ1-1	CASSLHENTEAFF	TGTGCCAGCAGTCTACACGAGAACACTGAAGCTTTCTTT
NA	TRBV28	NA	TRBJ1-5	CALGGSHSNQPQHF	TGTGCTTTAGGGGGGAGTCATAGCAATCAGCCCCAGCATTTT
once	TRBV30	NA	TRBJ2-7	CAWSVGPYEQYF	TGTGCCTGGAGTGTAGGCCCCTACGAGCAGTACTTC
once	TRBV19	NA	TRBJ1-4	CASRAGVSTNEKLFF	TGTGCCAGTAGGGCCGGGGTATCAACTAATGAAAAACTGTTTTTT
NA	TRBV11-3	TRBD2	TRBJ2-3	CASSWGTSGNTDTQYF	TGTGCCAGCAGCTGGGGGACTAGCGGGAACACAGATACGCAGTATTTT
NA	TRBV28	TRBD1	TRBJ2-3	CASSLSHRGTDTQYF	TGTGCCAGCAGTTTATCCCACAGGGGGACAGATACGCAGTATTTT
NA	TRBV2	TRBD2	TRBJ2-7	CASKEREAREQYF	TGTGCCAGCAAGGAGCGGGAGGCGCGCGAGCAGTACTTC
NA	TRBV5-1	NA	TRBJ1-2	CASSPDGYGYTF	TGCGCCAGCAGCCCGGACGGGTATGGCTACACCTTC
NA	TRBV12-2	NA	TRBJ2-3	CASRLAGPRVVNTQYF	TGTGCAAGTCGCTTAGCGGGGCCCCGAGTGGTAAATACGCAGTATTTT
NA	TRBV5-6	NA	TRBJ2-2	CASSLGSGTNTGELFF	TGTGCCAGCAGCTTGGGTTCAGGGACGAACACCGGGGAGCTGTTTTTT
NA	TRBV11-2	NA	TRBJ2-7	CASSLSGSRYEQYF	TGTGCCAGCAGCTTGTCCGGGAGTAGGTACGAGCAGTACTTC
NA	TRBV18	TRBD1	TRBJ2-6	CASSPDHGTVSGANVLTF	TGTGCCAGCTCGCCAGACCATGGGACAGTCTCTGGGGCCAACGTCCTGACTTTC
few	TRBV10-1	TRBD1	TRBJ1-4	CASSESGTDEKLFF	TGCGCCAGCAGTGAGTCCGGGACAGATGAAAAACTGTTTTTT
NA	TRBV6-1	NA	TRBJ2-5	CASSVGTKETQYF	TGTGCCAGCAGTGTGGGCACCAAAGAGACCCAGTACTTC
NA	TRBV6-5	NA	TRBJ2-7	CASRSGTGTYEQYF	TGTGCCAGCAGGTCCGGGACGGGAACCTACGAGCAGTACTTC
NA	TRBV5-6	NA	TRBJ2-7	CASSLTDYEQYF	TGTGCCAGCAGCTTGACAGACTACGAGCAGTACTTC
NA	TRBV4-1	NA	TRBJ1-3	CASSQEGQGRNTIYF	TGCGCCAGCAGCCAAGAAGGGCAGGGCAGAAACACCATATATTTT
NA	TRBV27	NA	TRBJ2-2	CATSRGHTGELFF	TGTGCCACCTCGCGGGGGCACACCGGGGAGCTGTTTTTT
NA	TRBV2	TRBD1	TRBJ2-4	CASFGQGEAKNIQYF	TGTGCCAGCTTTGGACAGGGGGAAGCCAAAAACATTCAGTACTTC